Listed below are T cell receptor beta chains from one sample, sequenced in a study of blood T cell repertoires in COVID-19. This table comes from immunoSEQ multiplex PCR, and its TCRdb copy is limited to in-frame clones, with some not included. The sample consists of roughly 250,000 clones, 75% to 90% of them appearing once. Input material: PBMCs or T cells enriched from blood (not recorded which). These receptors were obtained from a woman aged 30 to 39 who had recovered from COVID-19. Each CDR3 is given without its conserved first and last residue. Rows may omit the clone size; those that give it use once, few, many or a size class.

clone size: .; V gene: TRBV10-2; CDR3 protein: ASSVGVLAGVQETQY
clone size: .; V gene: TRBV11-2; CDR3 protein: ASSQIRTPIYGGYT
clone size: few; V gene: TRBV4-2; CDR3 protein: ASSPLAGGQETQY
clone size: .; V gene: TRBV13; CDR3 protein: ASSGPAEGGRNTQY
clone size: .; V gene: TRBV10-2; CDR3 protein: ASSEFAQGGHEQF
clone size: once; V gene: TRBV10-3; CDR3 protein: AISELAGLIGELF
clone size: .; V gene: TRBV7-2; CDR3 protein: ASSLQYEQY
clone size: .; V gene: TRBV15; CDR3 protein: ATSRDGRSEKLF
clone size: .; V gene: TRBV6-5; CDR3 protein: ASSLDRGYGYT
clone size: .; V gene: TRBV28; CDR3 protein: ASSFRGRGPGEQF
clone size: .; V gene: TRBV18; CDR3 protein: ASSPARGQGREKLF
clone size: .; V gene: TRBV2; CDR3 protein: ASSASGRVGGELF
clone size: .; V gene: TRBV12-3/TRBV12-4; CDR3 protein: ASAGQANTEAF
clone size: few; V gene: TRBV5-1; CDR3 protein: ASSLRQGPTDTQY
clone size: .; V gene: TRBV30; CDR3 protein: AWSDEGTGGHGYT
clone size: .; V gene: TRBV6-5; CDR3 protein: ASSQTLTGVTEAF
clone size: .; V gene: TRBV2; CDR3 protein: ASMGPGTYSNQPQH
clone size: .; V gene: TRBV12-3/TRBV12-4; CDR3 protein: ASRRRSVDTQY
clone size: .; V gene: TRBV27; CDR3 protein: ASSFSGINEKLF
clone size: once; V gene: TRBV5-4; CDR3 protein: ASRGNKNTEAF
clone size: .; V gene: TRBV6-4; CDR3 protein: ASRGTGLKNTEAF
clone size: .; V gene: TRBV28; CDR3 protein: ASSTAGLAGGRVSYNEQF
clone size: .; V gene: TRBV2; CDR3 protein: ASIGAGEGRTQETQY
clone size: .; V gene: TRBV4-1; CDR3 protein: ASSPFGLSGARLEQY
clone size: .; V gene: TRBV28; CDR3 protein: ASSSIRDYGYYNEQF
clone size: .; V gene: TRBV2; CDR3 protein: AGSRGGGQPQH
clone size: .; V gene: TRBV12-3/TRBV12-4; CDR3 protein: ASRSEVRYGYT
clone size: .; V gene: TRBV27; CDR3 protein: ASSPDRNVLGANVLT
clone size: medium-sized; V gene: TRBV6-4; CDR3 protein: ASSEGLDTGELF
clone size: few; V gene: TRBV30; CDR3 protein: AWSPRGTQY
clone size: few; V gene: TRBV5-5; CDR3 protein: ASSAGDSFSYEQY
clone size: few; V gene: TRBV28; CDR3 protein: ASSLIGTSGTTDTQY
clone size: few; V gene: TRBV12-5; CDR3 protein: ASGSGQNYGYT
clone size: .; V gene: TRBV24-1; CDR3 protein: ATSDHGTSGRALQRNEQF
clone size: .; V gene: TRBV7-7; CDR3 protein: ASSPGLAGMRQETQY
clone size: .; V gene: TRBV3-1/TRBV3-2; CDR3 protein: ASSRGQGDSGANVLT
clone size: .; V gene: TRBV7-9; CDR3 protein: ASSDGTGGEYGYT
clone size: .; V gene: TRBV24-1; CDR3 protein: ATSEGGGGTYEQY
clone size: .; V gene: TRBV2; CDR3 protein: ASSERQGYTEAF
clone size: .; V gene: TRBV6-1; CDR3 protein: ASSDGGRTFGGYT
clone size: .; V gene: TRBV10-3; CDR3 protein: ATRWGRGADYGYT
clone size: .; V gene: TRBV5-4; CDR3 protein: ASSPSPRTGGSFYNEQF
clone size: .; V gene: TRBV7-9; CDR3 protein: ASSLARQGREKLF
clone size: .; V gene: TRBV27; CDR3 protein: ASSSVRQASNYGYT
clone size: .; V gene: TRBV19; CDR3 protein: ASTLRTVNTEAF
clone size: .; V gene: TRBV9; CDR3 protein: ASRTGTGEHNSPLH
clone size: .; V gene: TRBV28; CDR3 protein: ASQRSGGPYGYT
clone size: .; V gene: TRBV9; CDR3 protein: ASSVGWSTGNTIY
clone size: .; V gene: TRBV25-1; CDR3 protein: ASSELVAGGTKTQY
clone size: .; V gene: TRBV27; CDR3 protein: ASSIAPGATDTQY
clone size: few; V gene: TRBV5-6; CDR3 protein: ASSLNEGVYGYT
clone size: few; V gene: TRBV28; CDR3 protein: ASRIQGENSPLH
clone size: .; V gene: TRBV14; CDR3 protein: ASSQNRDRGFDEQF
clone size: .; V gene: TRBV7-2; CDR3 protein: ASSLGQVYSGNTIY